The present entry profiles one T cell receptor beta chain with its context. Antigen specificity is unknown. The source of the sample is a study of cytomegalovirus exposure and HLA in healthy donors. Study-level points and caveats: Reported performance of the classifier showed diagnosis of cytomegalovirus status with high specificity and sensitivity. Later genetic work tied a missense DCLRE1C variant to beta-chain V and J trimming.

PCR amplification relied on 60 Vbeta primers (plus 13 Jbeta primers). Sequenced by immunoSEQ multiplex PCR; TCRdb stores in-frame clones only, minus some. The table records around 180,000 clones, roughly 88% of them present only once. From germline, CDR1 is LNHDA and CDR2 SQIVND (reference sequence). The CDR3 is 14 amino acids. The germline V and J ends were trimmed by 3 bases and 2 bases, with 8 bases remaining between them. The sequenced sample consisted of PBMCs. This clonotype was sampled from a girl aged 2-10 years in good health and CMV-seropositive. This chain uses TRBV19 with TRBJ1-5; D gene ambiguous. The CDR3 sequence is CASSIPGRNQPQHF. DNA for the CDR3: TGTGCCAGTAGTATCCCAGGTCGCAATCAGCCCCAGCATTTT.